This T cell receptor (beta chain) was documented in a study of CD4 T cells in relation to SARS-CoV-2 and coronaviruses. Study-wide context: Convalescent patients were fewer than ten males and 4 females; two were Hispanic.

Naive and memory CD4+ T cells were separated from cryopreserved PBMCs. With 0 bases clipped from V and 11 bases from J, the junction kept 10 bases outside the gene matches. Germline CDR1 and CDR2: MGHRA and YSYEKL. This CDR3 is built from 16 residues. Uncultured naive and memory CD4+ T cells supplied DNA for deep TCR-beta sequencing. Only in-frame clones appear in the TCRdb table, and some are missing; sequencing was by immunoSEQ multiplex PCR. This table has 35,000 to 40,000 clones, roughly 90% appearing once. Study-level points and caveats: Memory recall responses, not primary responses primed in culture, are what the assay detects.

This clone was recorded only once. Its specificity is not known. Sequences were obtained from memory CD4+ T cells from PBMCs. V and J are TRBV4-1 and TRBJ2-2; 9 nucleotides line up with TRBD2. This TCR was recovered from an adult with COVID-19. DNA for the CDR3: TGCGCCAGCAGCCAAGATGGCGGGGGGGCACCGTCTGAGCTGTTTTTT. Its translation: CASSQDGGGAPSELFF.